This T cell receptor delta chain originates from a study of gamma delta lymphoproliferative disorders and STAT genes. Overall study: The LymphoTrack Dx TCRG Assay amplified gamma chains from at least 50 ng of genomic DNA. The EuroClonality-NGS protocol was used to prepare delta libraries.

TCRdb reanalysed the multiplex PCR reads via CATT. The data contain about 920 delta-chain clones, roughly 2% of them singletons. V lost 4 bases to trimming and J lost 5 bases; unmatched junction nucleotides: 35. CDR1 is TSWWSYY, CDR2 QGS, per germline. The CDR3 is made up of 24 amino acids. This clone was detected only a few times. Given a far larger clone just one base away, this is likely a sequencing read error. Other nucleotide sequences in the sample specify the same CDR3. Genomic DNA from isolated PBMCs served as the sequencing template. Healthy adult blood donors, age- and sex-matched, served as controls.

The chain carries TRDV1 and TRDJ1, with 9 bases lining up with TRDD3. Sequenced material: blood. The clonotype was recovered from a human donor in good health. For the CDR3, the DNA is TGTGCTCTTGGGGCCCTCAGGCCTTCTTCACAACGATACTGGGGGAGAGTTGGGCGAGATAAACTCATCTTT. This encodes CALGALRPSSQRYWGRVGRDKLIF.